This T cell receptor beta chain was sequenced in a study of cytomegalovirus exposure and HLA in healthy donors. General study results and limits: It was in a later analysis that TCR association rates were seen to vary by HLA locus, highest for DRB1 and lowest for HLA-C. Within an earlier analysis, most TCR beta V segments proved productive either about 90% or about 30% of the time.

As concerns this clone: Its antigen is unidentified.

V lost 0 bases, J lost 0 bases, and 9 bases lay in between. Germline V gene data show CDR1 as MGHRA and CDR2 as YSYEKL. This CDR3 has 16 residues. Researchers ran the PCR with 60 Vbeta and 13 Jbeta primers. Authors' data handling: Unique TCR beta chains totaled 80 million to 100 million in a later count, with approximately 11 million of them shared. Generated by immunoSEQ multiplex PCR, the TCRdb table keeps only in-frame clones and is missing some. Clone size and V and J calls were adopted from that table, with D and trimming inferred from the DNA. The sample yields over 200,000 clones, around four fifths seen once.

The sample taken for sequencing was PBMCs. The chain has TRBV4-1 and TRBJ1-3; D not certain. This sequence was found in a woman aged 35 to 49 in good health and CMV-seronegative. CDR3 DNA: TGCGCCAGCAGCCAAGATTTCAGTAACTCTGGAAACACCATATATTTT. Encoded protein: CASSQDFSNSGNTIYF.